The sequence of this T cell receptor beta chain was determined in a study of shared clonotypes between healthy human individuals. The wider study: A donor's plate count was three for CD4 naive and three for CD4 memory; CD8 naive had two and CD8 memory one. Findings of the study overall: Only blood was sampled; tissue repertoires likely differ.

In the case of this clone: The antigen remains unidentified.

The length of the CDR3 is 16 residues. V lost 5 bases and J lost 5; bases outside the gene matches: 12. Per germline, CDR1 MGHRA and CDR2 YSYEKL. Donors, healthy HIV-negative adults, lacked recent acute infections or vaccinations. Investigators divided CD4+ cells into CD45RA+ naive and CD45RA-negative memory subsets. Profiling relied on immunoSEQ multiplex PCR, and the TCRdb table lists in-frame clones only, not all of them. The sample yields roughly 2.6 million clones, about 92% seen once. The chain couples TRBV4-1 to TRBJ1-1; 9 bases are a match to TRBD1. The source material was naive CD4+ T cells sorted from blood. As to subset: CD45RA+ positively selected. This TCR came from a man aged 18 to 35 in good health. The CDR3 region is CASSSPGQGRFTEAFF. The CDR3 bases are TGCGCCAGCAGCTCACCGGGACAGGGACGATTTACTGAAGCTTTCTTT.